The 3 T cell receptor beta chains below were found in one sample sequenced in a study of cytomegalovirus exposure and HLA in healthy donors (dated by TCRdb to about 2017). Libraries were built with the immunoSEQ multiplex PCR assay. For the multiplex PCR, a mixture combining 60 forward primers for TCR Vbeta segments and 13 reverse primers for TCR Jbeta segments was used. TCRdb mirrors the immuneACCESS table, restricted to in-frame sequences. Some clones are absent from its copies; in checked studies, under half trace to an unresolved V gene, and the reason for the others is unknown. This sample comprises 150,000 to 200,000 clones, approximately 80% of them detected only once. Of the sample, 4% to 6% is held by the ten largest clones. Sequenced input: PBMCs. These TCRs come from a man younger than 35 in good health and CMV-seronegative.

The CDR3 sequence: CASRRGGSYGELFF. CDR3 sequence (DNA): TGTGCCAGCAGACGGGGTGGCAGTTACGGGGAGCTGTTTTTT. The gene calls are TRBV2 and TRBJ2-2; D perhaps matches TRBD2 (5 bases). The V end was cut by 6 bases, the J end by 7 bases, with 15 bases between. Germline V gives CDR1 SNHLY, CDR2 FYNNEI. This CDR3 spans 14 amino acids.

This clone showed up just once. The rearrangement uses TRBV28 and TRBJ2-5; D is perhaps TRBD1 (6 bases). Germline V gene sequence: CDR1 MDHEN, CDR2 SYDVKM. The CDR3 runs 13 residues. Trimming removed 6 bases from V and 3 bases from J, with 11 bases in between. Written as DNA, the CDR3 is TGTGCCAGCAGGCTACACAGGGAAGAGACCCAGTACTTC. Its protein is CASRLHREETQYF.

V is TRBV19 and J is TRBJ2-7; a possible D gene is TRBD1 (5 bases). Trimming cost V 4 bases and J 2 bases, with 15 bases left between them. The CDR3 spans 15 residues. Germline V gene lookup returns CDR1 LNHDA and CDR2 SQIVND (reference sequence). The DNA for the CDR3 is TGTGCCAGTAGTACTCGGGTAGGGGTCCCCTACGAGCAGTACTTC. It encodes CASSTRVGVPYEQYF.